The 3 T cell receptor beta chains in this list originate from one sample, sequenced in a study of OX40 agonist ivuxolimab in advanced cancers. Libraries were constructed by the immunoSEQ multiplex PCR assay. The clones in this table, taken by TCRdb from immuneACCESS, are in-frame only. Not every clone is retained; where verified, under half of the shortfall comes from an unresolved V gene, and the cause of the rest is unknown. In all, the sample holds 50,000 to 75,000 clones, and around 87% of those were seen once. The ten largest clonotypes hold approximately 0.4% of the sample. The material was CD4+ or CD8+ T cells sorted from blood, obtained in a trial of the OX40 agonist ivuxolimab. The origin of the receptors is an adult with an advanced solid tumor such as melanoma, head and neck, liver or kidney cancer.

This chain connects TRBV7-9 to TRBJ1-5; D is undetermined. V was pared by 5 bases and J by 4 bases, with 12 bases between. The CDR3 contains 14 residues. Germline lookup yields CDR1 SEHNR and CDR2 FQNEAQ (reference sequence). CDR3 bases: TGTGCCAGCAGCCGATTGGATGGGAATCAGCCCCAGCATTTT. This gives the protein CASSRLDGNQPQHF.

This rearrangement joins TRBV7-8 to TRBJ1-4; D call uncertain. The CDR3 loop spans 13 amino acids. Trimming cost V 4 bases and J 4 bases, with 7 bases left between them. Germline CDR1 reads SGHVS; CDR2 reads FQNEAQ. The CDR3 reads CASSSGVNEKLFF. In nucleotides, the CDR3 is TGTGCCAGCAGCTCCGGGGTTAATGAAAAACTGTTTTTT.

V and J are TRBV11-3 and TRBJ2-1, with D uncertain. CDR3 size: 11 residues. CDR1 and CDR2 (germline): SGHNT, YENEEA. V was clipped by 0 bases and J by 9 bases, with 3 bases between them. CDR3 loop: CASSLDGEQFF. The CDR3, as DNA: TGTGCCAGCAGCTTAGATGGTGAGCAGTTCTTC.